These T cell receptor beta chains were read from a single sample in a study of Tregs in tolerant kidney transplant recipients. Generated by immunoSEQ multiplex PCR, the TCRdb table keeps only in-frame clones and is missing some. This sample carries about 240,000 clones, 80% to 85% of them seen once, and the ten largest clones take around 0.68%. Sequences were obtained from CD4+ T cells from blood. The receptors originated from a human donor in good health. Each CDR3 is given with its conserved first and last residue. Fields, in order: D gene, V gene, J gene, clone size, CDR3 DNA, CDR3 protein. The D gene is left open where the match is weak. Some rows mark clone size as missing; the rest say once, few, many or name a class of expanded clone.

>TRBD2|TRBV30|TRBJ2-2|-
TGTGCCTGGAGTGCAACGGGAGGGCCCTTGTACACCGGGGAGCTGTTTTTT
CAWSATGGPLYTGELFF
>-|TRBV7-8|TRBJ1-3|few
TGTGCCAGCAGCGCAGTCGGGGTTTCTGGAAACACCATATATTTT
CASSAVGVSGNTIYF
>-|TRBV6-5|TRBJ2-7|few
TGTGCCAGCAGTTACTCGGGGTGGTCGGGGATCGAGCAGTACTTC
CASSYSGWSGIEQYF
>TRBD2|TRBV11-2|TRBJ2-3|-
TGTGCCAGCAGCTTACTGGGACTATTTACAGATACGCAGTATTTT
CASSLLGLFTDTQYF
>-|TRBV6-5|TRBJ2-2|-
TGTGCCAGCAGTTACGGCCCCAGAGCCAACACCGGGGAGCTGTTTTTT
CASSYGPRANTGELFF
>-|TRBV5-1|TRBJ1-6|-
TGCGCCAGCACCGGGAGTACCTTAAATAATTCACCCCTCCACTTT
CASTGSTLNNSPLHF
>TRBD1|TRBV5-1|TRBJ1-1|-
TGCGCCAGCAGCACTAGGACAGGGTTTGGCACTGAAGCTTTCTTT
CASSTRTGFGTEAFF
>-|TRBV11-2|TRBJ2-4|-
TGTGCCAGCAGCTTATTTGGACAGCGACTAGCCAAAAACATTCAGTACTTC
CASSLFGQRLAKNIQYF
>-|TRBV30|TRBJ2-7|-
TGTGCCTGGCAGGCAGGGTGGTCGGACGAGCAGTACTTC
CAWQAGWSDEQYF
>TRBD2|TRBV4-1|TRBJ2-3|once
TGCGCCAGCAGCCAAGCCCTGGGGCTAGCGGGACGGTGGGATACGCAGTATTTT
CASSQALGLAGRWDTQYF
>TRBD1|TRBV10-1|TRBJ2-5|few
TGCGCCAGCAGTGCCGGAGCTGGGACAGCCCAAGAGACCCAGTACTTC
CASSAGAGTAQETQYF
>-|TRBV5-4|TRBJ2-3|once
TGTGCCAGCAGCTCCAGGGCCCAGCCCGTTACAGATACGCAGTATTTT
CASSSRAQPVTDTQYF
>TRBD2|TRBV5-1|TRBJ2-7|-
TGCGCCAGCAGCTTAAGACTAGCGGGGTCCTACGAGCAGTACTTC
CASSLRLAGSYEQYF
>-|TRBV29-1|TRBJ2-7|-
TGCAGCGTTGATGGGCCAGGGAACGAGCAGTACTTC
CSVDGPGNEQYF
>-|TRBV5-1|TRBJ2-2|-
TGCGCCAGCAGCTTGGGATCAGGGGTGGCCGGGGAGCTGTTTTTT
CASSLGSGVAGELFF
>TRBD1|TRBV5-1|TRBJ2-2|-
TGCGCCAGCAGTTCGGACAGGAGGAACACCGGGGAGCTGTTTTTT
CASSSDRRNTGELFF
>-|TRBV5-4|TRBJ2-7|-
TGTGCCAGCAGCTGGAGAGACAGATACGAGCAGTACTTC
CASSWRDRYEQYF
>TRBD1|TRBV2|TRBJ2-5|-
TGTGCCAGCAGCCGGGACAGGTCCTCGCAAGAGACCCAGTACTTC
CASSRDRSSQETQYF
>TRBD1|TRBV5-1|TRBJ1-1|-
TGCGCCAGCAGCCTGGGACAGGGAATCATGCGGGAAGCTTTCTTT
CASSLGQGIMREAFF
>-|TRBV4-1|TRBJ1-1|-
TGCGCCAGCAGCCAACCTCAGGGAACTAACACTGAAGCTTTCTTT
CASSQPQGTNTEAFF
>TRBD1|TRBV18|TRBJ1-2|once
TGTGCCAGCTCACGGGAGGACAGGCCCCCCGTCTATGGCTACACCTTC
CASSREDRPPVYGYTF
>-|TRBV27|TRBJ1-3|-
TGTGCCAGCAGGGCTCGGGACACCGCTGGAAACACCATATATTTT
CASRARDTAGNTIYF
>-|TRBV7-9|TRBJ1-1|-
TGTGCCAGCAGCTTAACCGGCACCAACACTGAAGCTTTCTTT
CASSLTGTNTEAFF
>-|TRBV11-2|TRBJ2-7|-
TGTGCCAGCAGCTTATCGGAGCTTGGGGGGCGCTACGAGCAGTACTTC
CASSLSELGGRYEQYF
>-|TRBV10-3|TRBJ1-2|-
TGTGCCATCAGTGAGTTGACTTCCCTGTACACCTTC
CAISELTSLYTF
>-|TRBV7-2|TRBJ1-4|-
TGTGCCAGCAGCTCCCCGGGGGGAAGAGTTGAAAAACTGTTTTTT
CASSSPGGRVEKLFF
>TRBD2|TRBV11-2|TRBJ2-3|-
TGTGCCAGCAGCCCGGGACTAGCTCTAGATACGCAGTATTTT
CASSPGLALDTQYF